This TCR beta chain stems from a study of cytomegalovirus exposure and HLA in healthy donors. The V gene's germline CDR1 is MNHEY and CDR2 SVGAGI. The ends lost 2 bases at V and 5 bases at J; junction bases unmatched: 4. This CDR3 comprises 14 residues. At sampling all donors were nominally healthy, likely with unrecorded immune exposures. A multiplex PCR was run with 60 Vbeta primers and 13 Jbeta primers. Here immunoSEQ multiplex PCR was the method, and the copy in TCRdb shows in-frame clones only, minus some. The table records 110,000 to 150,000 clones, approximately 78% of them present only once. V usage is TRBV6-5 and J usage is TRBJ2-7; TRBD2 matches at 9 bases. What was sequenced was PBMCs. The sequence was obtained from a female donor in good health and CMV-seronegative. The CDR3: CASSYGGGADEQYF. In nucleotides, the CDR3 is TGTGCCAGCAGTTACGGCGGGGGGGCGGACGAGCAGTACTTC.